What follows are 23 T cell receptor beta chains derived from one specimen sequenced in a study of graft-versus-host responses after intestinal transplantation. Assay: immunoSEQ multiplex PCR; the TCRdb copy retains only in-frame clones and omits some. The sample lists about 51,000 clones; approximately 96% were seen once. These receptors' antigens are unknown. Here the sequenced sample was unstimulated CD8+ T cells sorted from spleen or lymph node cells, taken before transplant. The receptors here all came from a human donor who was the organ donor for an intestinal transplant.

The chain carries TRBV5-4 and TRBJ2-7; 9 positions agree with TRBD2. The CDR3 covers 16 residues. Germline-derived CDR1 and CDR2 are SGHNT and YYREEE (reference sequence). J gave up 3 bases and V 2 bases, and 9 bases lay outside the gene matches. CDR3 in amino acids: CASSFGPSGALYEQYF. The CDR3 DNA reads TGTGCCAGCAGCTTTGGGCCTAGCGGGGCCCTCTACGAGCAGTACTTC.

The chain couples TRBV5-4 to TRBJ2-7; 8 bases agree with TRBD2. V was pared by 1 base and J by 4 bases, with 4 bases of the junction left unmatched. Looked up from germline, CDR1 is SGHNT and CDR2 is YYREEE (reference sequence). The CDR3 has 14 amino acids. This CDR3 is CASSLRTSLYEQYF. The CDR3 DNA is TGTGCCAGCAGCTTGAGGACTAGCTTGTACGAGCAGTACTTC.

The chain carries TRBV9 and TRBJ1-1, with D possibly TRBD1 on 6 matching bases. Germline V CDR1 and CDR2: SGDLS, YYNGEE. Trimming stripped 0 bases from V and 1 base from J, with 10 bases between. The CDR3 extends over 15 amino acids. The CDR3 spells CASSVGQAGNTEAFF. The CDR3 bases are TGTGCCAGCAGCGTAGGACAGGCAGGGAACACTGAAGCTTTCTTT.

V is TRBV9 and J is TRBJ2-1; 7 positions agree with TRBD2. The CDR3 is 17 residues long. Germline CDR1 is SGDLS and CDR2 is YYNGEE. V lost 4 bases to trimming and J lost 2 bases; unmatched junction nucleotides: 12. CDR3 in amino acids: CASSLAWRRGTYNEQFF. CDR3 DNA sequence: TGTGCCAGCAGCCTCGCCTGGCGGCGGGGGACCTACAATGAGCAGTTCTTC.

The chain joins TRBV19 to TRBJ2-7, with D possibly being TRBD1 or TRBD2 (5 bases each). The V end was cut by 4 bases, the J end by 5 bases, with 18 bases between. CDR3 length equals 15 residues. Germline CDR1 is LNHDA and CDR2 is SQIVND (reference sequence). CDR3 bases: TGTGCCAGTAGTACCGGGACCGTCATTTGGGACGAGCAGTACTTC. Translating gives CASSTGTVIWDEQYF.

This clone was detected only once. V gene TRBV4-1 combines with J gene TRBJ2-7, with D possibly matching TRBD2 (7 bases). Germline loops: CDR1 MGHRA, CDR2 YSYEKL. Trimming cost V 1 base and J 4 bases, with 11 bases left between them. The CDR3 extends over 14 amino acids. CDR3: CASSQGEGGYEQYF. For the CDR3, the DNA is TGCGCCAGCAGCCAAGGGGAGGGGGGATACGAGCAGTACTTC.

CDR3 sequence (DNA): TGTGCCAGCAGCTTACTCCCAGGTGGGGGGCAGGTAGATACGCAGTATTTT. Protein sequence: CASSLLPGGGQVDTQYF. The V call is TRBV7-9, the J call TRBJ2-3, with D perhaps TRBD1 or TRBD2 (6 bases each). In germline, CDR1 is SEHNR, CDR2 FQNEAQ (reference sequence). The CDR3 contains 17 residues. The germline V and J ends were trimmed by 2 bases and 5 bases, with 20 bases remaining between them. The complete variable domain, with remaining parts taken from reference TRBV7-9 and TRBJ2-3, reads DTGVSQNPRHKITKRGQNVTFRCDPISEHNRLYWYRQTLGQGPEFLTYFQNEAQLEKSRLLSDRFSAERPKGSFSTLEIQRTEQGDSAMYLCASSLLPGGGQVDTQYFGPGTRLTVL.

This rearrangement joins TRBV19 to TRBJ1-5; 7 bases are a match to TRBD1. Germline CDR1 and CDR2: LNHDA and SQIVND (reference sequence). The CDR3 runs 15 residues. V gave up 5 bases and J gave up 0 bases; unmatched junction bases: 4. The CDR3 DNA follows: TGTGCCAGTAGTTCGGGACAGTATAGCAATCAGCCCCAGCATTTT. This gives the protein CASSSGQYSNQPQHF.

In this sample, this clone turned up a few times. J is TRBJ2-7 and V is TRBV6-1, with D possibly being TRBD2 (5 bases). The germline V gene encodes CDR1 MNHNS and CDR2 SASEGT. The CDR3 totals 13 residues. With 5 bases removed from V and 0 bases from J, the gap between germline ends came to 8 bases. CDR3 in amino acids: CASSIRGSYEQYF. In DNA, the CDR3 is TGTGCCAGCAGTATCCGGGGCTCCTACGAGCAGTACTTC.

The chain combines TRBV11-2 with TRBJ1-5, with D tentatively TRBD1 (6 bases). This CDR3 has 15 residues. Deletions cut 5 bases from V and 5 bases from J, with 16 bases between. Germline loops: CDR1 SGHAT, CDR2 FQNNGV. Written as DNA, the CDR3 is TGTGCCAGCAGCCCGCGGGGAGGGGGAGATCAGCCCCAGCATTTT. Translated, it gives CASSPRGGGDQPQHF.

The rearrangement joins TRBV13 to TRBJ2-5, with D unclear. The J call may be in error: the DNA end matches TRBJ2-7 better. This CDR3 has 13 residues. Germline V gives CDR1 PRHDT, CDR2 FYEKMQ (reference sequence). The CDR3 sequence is CASSLTTSYEQYF. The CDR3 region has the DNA TGTGCCAGCAGCCTTACTACTTCCTACGAGCAGTACTTC.

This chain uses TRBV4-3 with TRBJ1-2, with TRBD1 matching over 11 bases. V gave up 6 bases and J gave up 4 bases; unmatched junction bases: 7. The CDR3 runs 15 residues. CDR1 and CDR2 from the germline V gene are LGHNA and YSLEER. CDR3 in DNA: TGCGCCAGCAGTCAAAGGACAGGGGGCGGCTATGGCTACACCTTC. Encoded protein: CASSQRTGGGYGYTF.

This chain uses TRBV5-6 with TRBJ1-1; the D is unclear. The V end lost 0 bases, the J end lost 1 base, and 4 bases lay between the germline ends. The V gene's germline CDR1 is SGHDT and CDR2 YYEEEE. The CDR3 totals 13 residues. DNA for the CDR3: TGTGCCAGCAGCTTGGGGGGGAACACTGAAGCTTTCTTT. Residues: CASSLGGNTEAFF.

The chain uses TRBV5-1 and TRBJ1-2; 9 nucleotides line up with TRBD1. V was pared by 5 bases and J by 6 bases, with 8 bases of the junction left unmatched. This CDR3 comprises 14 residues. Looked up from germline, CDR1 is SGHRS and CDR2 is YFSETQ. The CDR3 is CASRLTGGKDGYTF. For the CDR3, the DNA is TGCGCCAGCAGACTGACAGGGGGGAAGGATGGCTACACCTTC.

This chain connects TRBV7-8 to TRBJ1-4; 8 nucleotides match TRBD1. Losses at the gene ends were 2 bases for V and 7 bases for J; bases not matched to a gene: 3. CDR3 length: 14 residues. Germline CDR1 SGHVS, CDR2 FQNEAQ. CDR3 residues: CASSLSGTGEKLFF. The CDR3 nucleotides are TGTGCCAGCAGCTTATCTGGGACAGGTGAAAAACTGTTTTTT.

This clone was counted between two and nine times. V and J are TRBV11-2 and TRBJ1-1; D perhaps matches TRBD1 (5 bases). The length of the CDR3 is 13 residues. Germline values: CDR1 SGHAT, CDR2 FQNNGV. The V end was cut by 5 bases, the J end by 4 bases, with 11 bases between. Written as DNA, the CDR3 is TGTGCCAGCAGCCCCGCGGGGGGCACTGAAGCTTTCTTT. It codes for CASSPAGGTEAFF.

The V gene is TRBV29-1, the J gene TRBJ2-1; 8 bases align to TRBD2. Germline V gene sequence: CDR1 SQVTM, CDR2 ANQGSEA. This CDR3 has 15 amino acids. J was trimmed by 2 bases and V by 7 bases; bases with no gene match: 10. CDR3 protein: CSANAAGVTYNEQFF. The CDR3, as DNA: TGCAGCGCCAACGCAGCGGGGGTCACCTACAATGAGCAGTTCTTC.

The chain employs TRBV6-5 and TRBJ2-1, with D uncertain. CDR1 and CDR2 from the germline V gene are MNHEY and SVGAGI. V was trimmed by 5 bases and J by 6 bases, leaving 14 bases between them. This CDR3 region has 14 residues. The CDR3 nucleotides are TGTGCCAGCAGTAGTCGCACAGAACCCAATGAGCAGTTCTTC. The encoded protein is CASSSRTEPNEQFF.

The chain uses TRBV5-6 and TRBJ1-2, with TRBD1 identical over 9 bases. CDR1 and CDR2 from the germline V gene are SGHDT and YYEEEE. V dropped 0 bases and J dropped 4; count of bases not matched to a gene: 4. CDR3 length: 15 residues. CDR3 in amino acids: CASSLGQGVFYGYTF. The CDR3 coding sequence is TGTGCCAGCAGCTTGGGACAGGGGGTGTTCTATGGCTACACCTTC.

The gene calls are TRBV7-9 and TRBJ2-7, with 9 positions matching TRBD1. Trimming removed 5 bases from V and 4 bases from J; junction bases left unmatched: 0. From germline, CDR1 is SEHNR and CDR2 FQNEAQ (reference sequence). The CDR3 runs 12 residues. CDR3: CASSGTGYEQYF. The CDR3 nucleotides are TGTGCCAGCAGCGGGACAGGGTACGAGCAGTACTTC.

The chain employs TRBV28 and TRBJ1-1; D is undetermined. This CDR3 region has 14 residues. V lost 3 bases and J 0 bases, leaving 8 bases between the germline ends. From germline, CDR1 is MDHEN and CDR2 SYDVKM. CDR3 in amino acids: CASSFGSMNTEAFF. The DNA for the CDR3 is TGTGCCAGCAGTTTCGGCTCCATGAACACTGAAGCTTTCTTT.

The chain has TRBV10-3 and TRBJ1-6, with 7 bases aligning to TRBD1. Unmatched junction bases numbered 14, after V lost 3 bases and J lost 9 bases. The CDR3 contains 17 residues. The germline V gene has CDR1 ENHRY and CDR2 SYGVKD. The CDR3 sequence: CAISDPGSRGDRSPLHF. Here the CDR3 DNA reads TGTGCCATCAGTGACCCCGGGAGCAGGGGGGATCGTTCACCCCTCCACTTT.

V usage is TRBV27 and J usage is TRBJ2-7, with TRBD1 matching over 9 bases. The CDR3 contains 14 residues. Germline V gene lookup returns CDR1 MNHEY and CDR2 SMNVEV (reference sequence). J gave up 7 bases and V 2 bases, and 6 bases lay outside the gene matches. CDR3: CASSLAGTGREQYF. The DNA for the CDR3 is TGTGCCAGCAGTTTAGCCGGGACAGGGAGGGAGCAGTACTTC.